The sequence of this TCR beta chain was determined in a study of blood T cells in healthy people across ages (dated by TCRdb to the mid-2010s). Study-wide context: In model experiments, roughly one uniquely barcoded TCR beta cDNA molecule per two T cells was captured by template switching. Donors of different ages were randomly distributed across sequencing lanes to avoid experimental bias. To track age-related changes in TCR beta repertoire diversity, the study relied on deep sequencing normalized with unique cDNA molecular identifiers. Two additional independent replicas of 1 million unique cDNA reads from the same blood draw were analyzed for two donors (one aged 18 to 30 and one aged 80 or older). Donors were grouped into four age groups: young (average about 15 years), middle-aged (around 39), aged (around 62) and long-lived (around 80). Results the study describes overall, beyond this receptor: Compared with the aged group, the long-lived group had more naive CD4+ T cells, fewer expanded clones and increased TCR diversity, suggesting age selection. Because profiling used bulk unsorted PBMCs, naive and antigen-experienced compartments could not be compared conclusively. Donor CMV infection status was unknown, potentially confounding age-related changes in expanded clonotypes. Observed TCR beta diversity correlated strongly with the percentage of naive T cells measured by flow cytometry. As age increased, observed TCR beta diversity per million T cells dropped in a roughly linear way, and a significant reduction was already evident by age approximately 40. Estimates of total diversity based on one million sequenced T cells were considered lower bounds and underestimates.

The trim is 3 bases for V and 15 bases for J, with a gap of 15 bases between the germline ends. The CDR3 goes from the cysteine to the phenylalanine over 12 residues. Just CDR3 DNA is preserved here, 36 bases in frame from base 1. CDR1 and CDR2 are read off the germline V gene as KGHSH and LQKENI. Systemically healthy Caucasian individuals from Russia, 35 to 40 in total and aged about 6 to 95 years, were included as donors. Approximately 9 milliliters of peripheral blood were collected from each donor into EDTA-treated Vacutainer tubes. PBMCs were isolated by Ficoll-Paque density-gradient centrifugation, with at least 7 million obtained per sample. Trizol reagent was used to extract total RNA from PBMCs, with at least 5 micrograms per sample. For every donor, flow cytometry on a PBMC aliquot measured the percentage of naive CD45RAhigh/CD27high T cells. The library was obtained by 5' RACE. Sequenced using an Illumina HiSeq 2500. A second PCR of roughly 6 to 12 cycles was run with a J-beta primer mix and a sample-barcoded 5' primer. A template-switch 5' adaptor carrying 12 random nucleotides introduced a unique molecular identifier onto each TCR beta cDNA molecule. At least 3 million CDR3-containing paired-end reads were obtained from each sample. All of the RNA was converted into first-strand cDNA using the Mint cDNA synthesis kit, with a TRBC-specific oligonucleotide serving as the primer. Following uracil-DNA glycosylase treatment, all cDNA underwent a first 18-cycle PCR with the universal primers M1SS and BC2_uni_R. Turning to the authors' computational methods: For normalization, 1 million high-quality reads were randomly selected from each sample, with every read carrying a distinct molecular identifier. Reads sharing molecular identifiers were discarded rather than binned into consensus sequences. MiTCR, set to a Q25 quality threshold and the strictest error-elimination algorithm, was used for CDR3 identification, clonotype clustering and error correction. A nonparametric unseen species model with Euler transformation was used to estimate a lower bound on total TCR beta diversity. Through fastp at Q25 and MiXCR, TCRdb rebuilt clones from the public reads, retaining in-frame beta chains. Rows merge per CDR3 protein into single entries with the most common DNA and genes. These V and J calls derive from TCRdb rather than the authors' analysis. A total of some 1.4 million distinct CDR3 sequences appear in this sample, approximately 42% of them only once. Together, the top ten hold 7% to 9% of the sample.

Of note for this clonotype: The antigen this receptor binds is unknown. No much larger clone exists at a distance of one base, and base qualities are not known.

The clonotype comes from a woman younger than 35 in good health. The rearranged segments are TRBV18 and TRBJ2-1; the D segment might be TRBD1 or TRBD2, since each matches 5 bases. Input material: blood. The nucleotide sequence is TGTGCCAGCTCACCCGGGACGATGGTAGGGTTCTTC. It translates to CASSPGTMVGFF. This CDR3, with the reference TRBV18 and TRBJ2-1 proteins standing in past its ends, gives the full variable domain NAGVMQNPRHLVRRRGQEARLRCSPMKGHSHVYWYRQLPEEGLKFMVYLQKENIIDESGMPKERFSAEFPKEGPSILRIQQVVRGDSAAYFCASSPGTMVGFFGPGTRLTVL.